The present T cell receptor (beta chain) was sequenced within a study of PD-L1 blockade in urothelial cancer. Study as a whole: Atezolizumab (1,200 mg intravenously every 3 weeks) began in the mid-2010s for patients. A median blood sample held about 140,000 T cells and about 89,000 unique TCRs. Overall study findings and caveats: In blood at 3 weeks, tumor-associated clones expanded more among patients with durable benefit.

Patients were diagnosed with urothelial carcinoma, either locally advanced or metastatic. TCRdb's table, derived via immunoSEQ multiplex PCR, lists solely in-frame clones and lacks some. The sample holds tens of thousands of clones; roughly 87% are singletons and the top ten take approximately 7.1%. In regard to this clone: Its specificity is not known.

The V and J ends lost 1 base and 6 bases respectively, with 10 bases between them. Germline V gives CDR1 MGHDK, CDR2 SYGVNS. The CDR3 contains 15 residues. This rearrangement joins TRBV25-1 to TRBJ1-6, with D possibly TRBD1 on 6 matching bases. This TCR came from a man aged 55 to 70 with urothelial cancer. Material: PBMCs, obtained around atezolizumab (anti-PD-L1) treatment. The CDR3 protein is CASSELGTSNSPLHF. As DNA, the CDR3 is TGTGCCAGCAGTGAATTGGGGACAAGTAATTCACCCCTCCACTTT. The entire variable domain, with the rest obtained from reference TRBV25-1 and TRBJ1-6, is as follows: EADIYQTPRYLVIGTGKKITLECSQTMGHDKMYWYQQDPGMELHLIHYSYGVNSTEKGDLSSESTVSRIRTEHFPLTLESARPSHTSQYLCASSELGTSNSPLHFGNGTRLTVT.